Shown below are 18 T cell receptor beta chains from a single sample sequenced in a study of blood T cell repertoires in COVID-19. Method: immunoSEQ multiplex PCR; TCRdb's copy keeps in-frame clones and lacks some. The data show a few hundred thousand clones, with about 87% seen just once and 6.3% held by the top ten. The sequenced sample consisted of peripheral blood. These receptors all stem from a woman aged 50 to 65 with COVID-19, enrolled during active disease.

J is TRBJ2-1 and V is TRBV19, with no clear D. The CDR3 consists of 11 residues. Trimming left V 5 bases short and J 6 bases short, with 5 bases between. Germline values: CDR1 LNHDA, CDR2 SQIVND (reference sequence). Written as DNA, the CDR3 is TGTGCCAGTAGTGGGCTCAATGAGCAGTTCTTC. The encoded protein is CASSGLNEQFF.

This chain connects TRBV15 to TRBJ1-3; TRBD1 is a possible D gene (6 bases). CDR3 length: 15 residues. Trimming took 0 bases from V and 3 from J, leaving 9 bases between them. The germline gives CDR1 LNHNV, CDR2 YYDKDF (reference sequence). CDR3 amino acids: CATSRDRGFGNTIYF. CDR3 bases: TGTGCCACCAGCAGAGATAGGGGGTTTGGAAACACCATATATTTT.

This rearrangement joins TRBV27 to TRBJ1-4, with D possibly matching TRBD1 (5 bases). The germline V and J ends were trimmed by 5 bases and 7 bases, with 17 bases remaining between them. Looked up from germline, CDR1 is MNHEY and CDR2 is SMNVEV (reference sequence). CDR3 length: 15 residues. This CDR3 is CASSPRQTGGEKLFF. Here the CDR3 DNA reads TGTGCCAGCAGTCCCCGACAGACGGGGGGTGAAAAACTGTTTTTT.

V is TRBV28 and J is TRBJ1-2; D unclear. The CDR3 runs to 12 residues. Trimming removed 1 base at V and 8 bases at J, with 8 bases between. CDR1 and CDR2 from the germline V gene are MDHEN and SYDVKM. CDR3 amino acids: CASSLFIRGYTF. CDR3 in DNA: TGTGCCAGCAGTTTATTTATCCGGGGCTACACCTTC.

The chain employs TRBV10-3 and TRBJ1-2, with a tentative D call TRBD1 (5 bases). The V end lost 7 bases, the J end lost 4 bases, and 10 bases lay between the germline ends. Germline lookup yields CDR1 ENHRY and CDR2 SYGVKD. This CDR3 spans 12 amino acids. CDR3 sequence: CAITGGGYGYTF. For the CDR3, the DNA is TGTGCCATCACCGGCGGGGGCTATGGCTACACCTTC.

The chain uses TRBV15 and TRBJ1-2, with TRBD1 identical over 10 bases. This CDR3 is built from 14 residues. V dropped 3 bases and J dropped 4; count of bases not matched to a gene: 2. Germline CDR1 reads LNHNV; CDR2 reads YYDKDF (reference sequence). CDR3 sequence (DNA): TGTGCCACCAGCAGGGACAGGGGGGCCTATGGCTACACCTTC. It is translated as CATSRDRGAYGYTF.

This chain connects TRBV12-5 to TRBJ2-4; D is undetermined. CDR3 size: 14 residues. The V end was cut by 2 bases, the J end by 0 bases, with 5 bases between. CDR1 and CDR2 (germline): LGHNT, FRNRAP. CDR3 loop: CASGLSRAKNIQYF. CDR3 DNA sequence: TGTGCTAGTGGTTTGTCCAGAGCCAAAAACATTCAGTACTTC.

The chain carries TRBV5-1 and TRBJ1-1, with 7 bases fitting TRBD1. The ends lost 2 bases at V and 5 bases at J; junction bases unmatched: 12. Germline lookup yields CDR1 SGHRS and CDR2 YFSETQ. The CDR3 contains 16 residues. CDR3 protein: CASSLGMQGGWTEAFF. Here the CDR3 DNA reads TGCGCCAGCAGCTTAGGGATGCAGGGGGGTTGGACTGAAGCTTTCTTT.

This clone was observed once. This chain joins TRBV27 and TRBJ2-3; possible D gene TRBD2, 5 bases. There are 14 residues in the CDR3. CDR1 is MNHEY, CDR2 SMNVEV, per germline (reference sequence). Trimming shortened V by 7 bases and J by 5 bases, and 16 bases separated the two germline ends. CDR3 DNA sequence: TGTGCCAGCAAACCTCGAGGGCTTGGAGATACGCAGTATTTT. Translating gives CASKPRGLGDTQYF.

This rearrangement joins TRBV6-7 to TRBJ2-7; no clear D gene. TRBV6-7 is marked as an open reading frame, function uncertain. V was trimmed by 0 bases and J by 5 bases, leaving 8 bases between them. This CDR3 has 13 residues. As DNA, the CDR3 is TGTGCCAGCAGTTACTCGAGGTCTAACGAGCAGTACTTC. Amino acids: CASSYSRSNEQYF.

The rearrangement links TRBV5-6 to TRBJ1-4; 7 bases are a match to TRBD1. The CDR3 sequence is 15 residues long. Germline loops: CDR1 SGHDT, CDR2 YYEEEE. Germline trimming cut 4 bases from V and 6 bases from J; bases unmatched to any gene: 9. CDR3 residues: CASSRLQGFDEKLFF. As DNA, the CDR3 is TGTGCCAGCAGCCGCCTACAGGGGTTTGATGAAAAACTGTTTTTT.

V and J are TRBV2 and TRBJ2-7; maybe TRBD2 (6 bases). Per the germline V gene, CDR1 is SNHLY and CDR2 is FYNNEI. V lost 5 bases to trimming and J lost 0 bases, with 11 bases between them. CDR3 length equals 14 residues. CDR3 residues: CASSPPGGSYEQYF. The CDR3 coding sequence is TGTGCCAGCAGTCCCCCCGGGGGCTCCTACGAGCAGTACTTC.

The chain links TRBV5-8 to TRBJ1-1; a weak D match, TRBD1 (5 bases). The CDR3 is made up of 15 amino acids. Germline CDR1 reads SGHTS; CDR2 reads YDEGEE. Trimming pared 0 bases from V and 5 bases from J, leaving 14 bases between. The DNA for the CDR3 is TGTGCCAGCAGCTTGGTTCAGGGAGGGAGGACTGAAGCTTTCTTT. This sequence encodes CASSLVQGGRTEAFF.

Written as DNA, the CDR3 is TGTGCCAGCAGTGTCCCGGGACAGGGGTCTTTCACTGAAGCTTTCTTT. This translates into CASSVPGQGSFTEAFF. The chain combines TRBV6-1 with TRBJ1-1; 10 bases align to TRBD1. CDR3 length: 16 residues. The germline gives CDR1 MNHNS, CDR2 SASEGT. With V trimmed by 4 bases and J by 4 bases, 9 bases remained unmatched.

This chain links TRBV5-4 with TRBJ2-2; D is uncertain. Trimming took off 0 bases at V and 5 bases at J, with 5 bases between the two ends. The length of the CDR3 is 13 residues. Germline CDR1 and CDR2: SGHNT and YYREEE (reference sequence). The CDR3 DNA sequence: TGTGCCAGCAGCTTGGACTTGACCGGGGAGCTGTTTTTT. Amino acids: CASSLDLTGELFF.

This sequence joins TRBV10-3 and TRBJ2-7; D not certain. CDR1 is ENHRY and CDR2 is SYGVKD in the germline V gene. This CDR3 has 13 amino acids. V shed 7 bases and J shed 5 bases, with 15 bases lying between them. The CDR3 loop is CAIKNAGSDEQYF. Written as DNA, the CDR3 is TGTGCCATCAAAAACGCAGGCTCTGACGAGCAGTACTTC.

The CDR3 loop reads CASSVGDRGVKWAEAFF. CDR3 DNA sequence: TGTGCCAGCAGCGTCGGGGACAGGGGTGTAAAATGGGCTGAAGCTTTCTTT. This chain links TRBV9 with TRBJ1-1; TRBD1 aligns across 10 bases. Trimming at V came to 2 bases and at J to 6 bases, leaving 13 bases not matched to a gene. The CDR3 extends over 17 amino acids. Germline V CDR1 and CDR2: SGDLS, YYNGEE.

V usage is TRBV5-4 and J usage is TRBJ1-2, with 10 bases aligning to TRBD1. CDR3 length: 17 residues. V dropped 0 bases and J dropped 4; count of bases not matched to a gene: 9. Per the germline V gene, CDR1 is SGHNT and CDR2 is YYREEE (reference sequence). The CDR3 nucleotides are TGTGCCAGCAGCTTGGGGCCCGGGACAGGGGTGGGCTATGGCTACACCTTC. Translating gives CASSLGPGTGVGYGYTF.